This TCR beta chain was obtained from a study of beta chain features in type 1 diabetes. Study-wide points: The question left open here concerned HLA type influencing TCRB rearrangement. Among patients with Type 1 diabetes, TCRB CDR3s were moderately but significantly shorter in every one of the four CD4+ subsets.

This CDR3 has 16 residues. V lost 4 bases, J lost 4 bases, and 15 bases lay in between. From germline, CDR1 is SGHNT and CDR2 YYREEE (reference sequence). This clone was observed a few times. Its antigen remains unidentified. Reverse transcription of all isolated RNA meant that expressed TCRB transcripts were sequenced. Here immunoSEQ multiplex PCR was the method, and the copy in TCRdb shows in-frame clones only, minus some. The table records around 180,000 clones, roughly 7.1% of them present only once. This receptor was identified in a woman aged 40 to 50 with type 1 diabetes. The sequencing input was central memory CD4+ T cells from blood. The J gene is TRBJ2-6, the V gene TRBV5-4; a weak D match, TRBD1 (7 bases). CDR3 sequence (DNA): TGTGCCAGCAGCGTGGAGGGGGCGCCAGGGGCCAACGTCCTGACTTTC. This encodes CASSVEGAPGANVLTF.